This T cell receptor (beta chain) came from a study of shared clonotypes between healthy human individuals (TCRdb year 2020). At the level of the whole study: The cohort comprised a couple of women and a few men aged 18 to 49 years. The study deeply sequenced blood TCR repertoires of about 5 healthy adults to estimate repertoire size and the extent of clonotype sharing between individuals. Each donor's leukapheresis produced roughly between roughly 0.94 and 9.5 billion PBMCs. Different laboratories and diverse techniques were used to prepare libraries and sequence TCR repertoires, to increase sequencing depth and limit assay-specific biases. The paper's findings and limits, for the study overall: Sampling was restricted to blood, and TCR repertoires in tissues likely differ from the TCR repertoires found in blood. Pairwise subsampling led to the expectation that sequencing depth would affect the degree of clonotype sharing among donors. The genetic and exposure-history diversity represented was limited by the small number of donors.

Using the deep immunoSEQ assay, multiplex PCR amplified TCR CDR3 regions from genomic DNA. Extracted genomic DNA from each cell subset was distributed evenly across all wells of several immunoSEQ 96-well plates, and each plate was treated as a replicate. For unsorted PBMC, 250 to 350 ng of genomic DNA, equivalent to about 32,000 T cell genomes, went into each replicate PCR. Ten immunoSEQ deep assay plates were used to sequence the unsorted PBMC genomic DNA. The purified libraries were quantified using a Qubit 3.0 fluorometer, sized with a Bioanalyzer 2100, and then quantified again using the KAPA Library Quantification kit. A separate single-read 150-cycle Illumina NextSeq 550 flow cell was used to sequence each immunoSEQ 96-well plate. On the study's bioinformatics: Because the immunoSEQ output included only junctional sequences and no quality scores, the filtering could not be the same as the filtering used for full-length reads. Sequences were annotated with PyIR, a Python wrapper for IgBLAST v1.9, and V/J genes and CDR3 were assigned using IMGT germline references. Any read was removed if the V/J assignment was weak (E-value above 1e-6), the CDR3 was missing, or the read contained stop codons, out-of-frame junctions, or ambiguous translated residues. A V3J clonotype was defined by an identical inferred V gene, J gene, and CDR3 amino acid sequence. Percentage overlap between repertoires was computed as shared unique clonotypes divided by the size of the smaller repertoire. Repertoire richness was assessed with RTK rarefaction, the Chao1 estimator, and Recon v2.1 estimates of unobserved clonotypes. Sourced from immuneACCESS, this table was stored by TCRdb with only in-frame sequences that have V and J called. A share of the clones is absent; for the studies checked, an unresolved V gene accounts for under half, and the remainder has no known explanation. V and J calls and clone size are given by that table; D and trimming were obtained from the DNA. Recorded for this sample are 450,000 to 500,000 clones; 76% of them occurred a single time. Roughly 13% of the sample comes from the top ten.

Donors were healthy HIV-negative adults with no recently reported acute infections or vaccinations. All donors were Caucasian adults living in Nashville, Tennessee, USA. For unsorted samples, tens of millions of PBMCs were counted, and genomic DNA was extracted using the QIAamp DNA Blood Mini kit. Blood was obtained by leukapheresis, after which PBMCs were separated by Ficoll-Histopaque density gradient centrifugation and cryopreserved in liquid nitrogen vapor phase. A word on this clone: This receptor's antigen is unknown. One base away there is no much larger clone; base qualities are not given.

The CDR3 measures 14 amino acids from cysteine to phenylalanine. CDR3 DNA only is kept here, 42 bases in frame from base 1. From a lookup of the germline V gene (reference sequence), CDR1 and CDR2 are MNHEY and SMNVEV. V loses 6 bases of germline sequence and J loses 3 bases, and the interval between the two ends is 14 bases. The receptor's source is a woman between 40 and 50 years old in good health. Some clones in this sample may be carry-over from other donors' samples. The specimen was PBMCs. The V gene is TRBV27 and the J gene is TRBJ1-1; the D gene remains uncertain. The CDR3 has the sequence CASSSAQPYTEAFF. The DNA sequence is TGTGCCAGCAGCTCTGCCCAACCGTACACTGAAGCTTTCTTT.